This T cell receptor (beta chain) derives from a study of blood T cell repertoires in COVID-19. Background on the study: Samples representing acute and convalescent COVID-19 were sourced from the United States, Italy and Spain.

Participant ages covered roughly 18 to 89 years across about 22 US areas. Assignment of participants to cohorts was predicated upon participant-reported clinical history. V was shortened by 1 base and J by 2 bases, with 21 bases between the two germline ends. CDR1 is LGHNA and CDR2 is YNFKEQ in the germline V gene. CDR3 length equals 20 residues. Original handling: The assay estimated nucleated cells by amplifying reference gene primers. The table came from immunoSEQ multiplex PCR; TCRdb's copy has only in-frame clones and leaves some out. From that table come the V and J calls and clone size; the DNA was used to work out D and trimming. The sample shows around 200,000 clones, about 87% of them seen only once.

The TCR comes from a woman aged 25 to 45 who had recovered from COVID-19. Sequencing was carried out using PBMCs or T cells enriched from blood (not recorded which). The genes are TRBV4-2 and TRBJ2-6; a weak D match, TRBD2 (5 bases). The CDR3 here is CASSQVSGWPYRAGANVLTF. The CDR3 DNA sequence: TGTGCCAGCAGCCAAGTTTCGGGGTGGCCCTATAGGGCTGGGGCCAACGTCCTGACTTTC.